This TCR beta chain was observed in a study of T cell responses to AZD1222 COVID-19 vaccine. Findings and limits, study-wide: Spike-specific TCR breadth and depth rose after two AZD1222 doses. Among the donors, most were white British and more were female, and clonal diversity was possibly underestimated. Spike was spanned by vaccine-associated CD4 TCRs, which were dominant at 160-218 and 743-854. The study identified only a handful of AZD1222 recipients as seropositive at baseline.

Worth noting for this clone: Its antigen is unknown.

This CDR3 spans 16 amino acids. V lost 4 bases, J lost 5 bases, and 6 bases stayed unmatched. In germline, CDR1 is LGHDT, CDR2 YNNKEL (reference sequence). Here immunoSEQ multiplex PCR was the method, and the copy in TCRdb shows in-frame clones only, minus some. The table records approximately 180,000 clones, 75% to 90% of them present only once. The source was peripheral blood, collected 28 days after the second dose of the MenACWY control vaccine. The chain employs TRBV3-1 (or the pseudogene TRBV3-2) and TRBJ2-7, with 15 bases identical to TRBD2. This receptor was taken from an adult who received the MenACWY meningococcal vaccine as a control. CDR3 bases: TGTGCCAGCAGCCCCCCCGGGACTAGCGGGAGGAACGAGCAGTACTTC. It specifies CASSPPGTSGRNEQYF.